The next 10 T cell receptor beta chains were all read from a single sample in a study of shared clonotypes between healthy human individuals. The table came from immunoSEQ multiplex PCR; TCRdb's copy has only in-frame clones and leaves some out. The table shows 2 million to 3 million clones, with 93% occurring only once. The sample consisted of naive CD4+ T cells from PBMCs. The subset is: CD45RA+ positively selected. All receptors derive from a man in his late teens or twenties in good health. Some clones in this sample may be carry-over from other donors' samples.

This chain links TRBV5-4 with TRBJ1-1; D is unclear. CDR3 length: 14 residues. CDR1 SGHNT and CDR2 YYREEE come from the germline V gene (reference sequence). V lost 0 bases and J lost 3, with 9 bases in between. CDR3 in DNA: TGTGCCAGCAGCTTGGCCGGAGGGCACACTGAAGCTTTCTTT. Translated, it gives CASSLAGGHTEAFF.

The genes are TRBV7-9 and TRBJ2-7; no firm D call. Germline V gene data show CDR1 as SEHNR and CDR2 as FQNEAQ (reference sequence). Trimming left V 1 base short and J 6 bases short, with 7 bases between. CDR3 length: 12 residues. The CDR3 DNA sequence: TGTGCCAGCAGCTTAGTAGGCCCCGAGCAGTACTTC. Its translation: CASSLVGPEQYF. Supplemented by reference TRBV7-9 and TRBJ2-7, the full variable domain reads DTGVSQNPRHKITKRGQNVTFRCDPISEHNRLYWYRQTLGQGPEFLTYFQNEAQLEKSRLLSDRFSAERPKGSFSTLEIQRTEQGDSAMYLCASSLVGPEQYFGPGTRLTVT.

For this clone: The sample has other DNA sequences that encode this CDR3 too. The V and J genes are TRBV5-1 and TRBJ1-1, with a possible D match to TRBD1 (5 bases). The CDR3 is 15 residues long. The V end was cut by 0 bases, the J end by 0 bases, with 9 bases between. The germline V gene encodes CDR1 SGHRS and CDR2 YFSETQ. CDR3: CASSLAAGLNTEAFF. The CDR3 DNA is TGCGCCAGCAGCTTGGCAGCAGGGCTGAACACTGAAGCTTTCTTT.

This chain connects TRBV12-2 to TRBJ2-2; the DNA was not compared with TRBD2, the D call given in the table. TRBV12-2 is noted as a pseudogene. There are 17 residues in the CDR3. CDR3: CASRLAPGAGDTGELFF. The CDR3 DNA reads as TGTGCAAGTCGCTTAGCCCCCGGGGCGGGAGATACCGGGGAGCTGTTTTTT.

The chain is built from TRBV5-1 and TRBJ1-1; D remains unclear. Between the trimmed V and J ends, which lost 6 bases and 3 bases, there was a span of 9 bases. Germline loops: CDR1 SGHRS, CDR2 YFSETQ. This CDR3 has 12 amino acids. The CDR3 sequence is CASKSLDTEAFF. The CDR3 nucleotides are TGCGCCAGCAAGTCCCTTGACACTGAAGCTTTCTTT. Looking up the rest from reference TRBV5-1 and TRBJ1-1 gives the full variable domain: KAGVTQTPRYLIKTRGQQVTLSCSPISGHRSVSWYQQTPGQGLQFLFEYFSETQRNKGNFPGRFSGRQFSNSRSEMNVSTLELGDSALYLCASKSLDTEAFFGQGTRLTVV.

This chain connects TRBV4-3 to TRBJ2-1; D call uncertain. CDR1 is LGHNA and CDR2 is YSLEER in the germline V gene. There are 17 residues in the CDR3. V dropped 0 bases and J dropped 12 bases, with 24 bases sitting between them. In DNA, the CDR3 is TGCGCCAGCAGCCAAGATGGCTCAATAGTCTCAACCAGCTCGCAGTTCTTC. This encodes CASSQDGSIVSTSSQFF.

The rearrangement joins TRBV5-8 to TRBJ1-5; 9 positions agree with TRBD1. The CDR3 is 15 residues long. After removal of 3 bases from V and 3 bases from J, the junction contained 4 bases not matched to a gene. Germline CDR1 and CDR2: SGHTS and YDEGEE. The CDR3 is CASSSGQGFNQPQHF. CDR3 in DNA: TGTGCCAGCAGCTCGGGACAGGGTTTCAATCAGCCCCAGCATTTT.

The genes are TRBV19 and TRBJ1-4, with TRBD1 as a possible D gene (6 bases). V lost 4 bases to trimming and J lost 8 bases, with 17 bases between them. The germline CDR1 and CDR2 sequences are LNHDA and SQIVND (reference sequence). The CDR3 sequence is 15 residues long. The CDR3 is CASSNDGGSSEKLFF. The CDR3 region has the DNA TGTGCCAGTAGTAACGACGGGGGCAGTAGCGAAAAACTGTTTTTT.

V gene TRBV5-1 combines with J gene TRBJ1-1, with D perhaps TRBD1 (5 bases). Trimming left V 0 bases short and J 4 bases short, with 13 bases between. Germline CDR1 reads SGHRS; CDR2 reads YFSETQ. The CDR3 has 15 amino acids. CDR3: CASSLEGARGTEAFF. DNA of the CDR3: TGCGCCAGCAGCTTGGAAGGGGCGAGGGGCACTGAAGCTTTCTTT.

The chain combines TRBV19 with TRBJ2-1, with a weak D call TRBD2 (5 bases). Trimming pared 5 bases from V and 6 bases from J, leaving 17 bases between. Germline V gene sequence: CDR1 LNHDA, CDR2 SQIVND (reference sequence). This CDR3 comprises 15 residues. In DNA form, the CDR3 reads TGTGCCAGTAGTCCCTCCTTCAGCGGCAGCAATGAGCAGTTCTTC. Protein product: CASSPSFSGSNEQFF.